What follows are 27 T cell receptor beta chains derived from one specimen sequenced in a study of cytomegalovirus exposure and HLA in healthy donors. Libraries were prepared by immunoSEQ multiplex PCR; TCRdb keeps only in-frame clonotypes and omits some of them. The sample has tens of thousands of clones, roughly 94% seen once; the top ten hold roughly 0.6%. Sequencing input: PBMCs. All receptors derive from a woman under 30 in good health and CMV-seronegative.

V and J are TRBV27 and TRBJ2-1; D perhaps matches TRBD2 (6 bases). Trimming took off 1 base at V and 4 bases at J, with 11 bases between the two ends. This CDR3 comprises 15 residues. Germline CDR1 reads MNHEY; CDR2 reads SMNVEV (reference sequence). As DNA, the CDR3 is TGTGCCAGCAGTTTATTTGCGGGGCTTTACAATGAGCAGTTCTTC. Translation gives CASSLFAGLYNEQFF.

This rearrangement joins TRBV10-3 to TRBJ1-3; maybe TRBD1 (5 bases). The CDR3 is 14 amino acids. The V gene's germline CDR1 is ENHRY and CDR2 SYGVKD. The V and J ends lost 7 bases and 8 bases respectively, with 18 bases between them. CDR3 region: CAIKGRAAGDTIYF. CDR3 nucleotide sequence: TGTGCCATCAAGGGCAGGGCCGCTGGGGACACCATATATTTT.

The rearrangement joins TRBV5-5 to TRBJ1-4; the D gene is possibly TRBD1 (6 bases). Germline-derived CDR1 and CDR2 are SGHKS and YYEKEE (reference sequence). Deletions cut 4 bases from V and 7 bases from J, with 17 bases between. The CDR3 is 15 residues long. The CDR3 sequence: CASSPGGLQSEKLFF. DNA of the CDR3: TGTGCCAGCAGCCCGGGGGGCCTGCAGAGTGAAAAACTGTTTTTT. Using reference TRBV5-5 and TRBJ1-4 for the parts outside the CDR3, the full variable domain is DAGVTQSPTHLIKTRGQQVTLRCSPISGHKSVSWYQQVLGQGPQFIFQYYEKEERGRGNFPDRFSARQFPNYSSELNVNALLLGDSALYLCASSPGGLQSEKLFFGSGTQLSVL.

The genes are TRBV27 and TRBJ2-7; the D gene is possibly TRBD2 (6 bases). Germline V gene sequence: CDR1 MNHEY, CDR2 SMNVEV (reference sequence). The CDR3 sequence is 13 residues long. V was clipped by 6 bases and J by 5 bases, with 14 bases between them. CDR3 loop: CASSLARGNEQYF. For the CDR3, the DNA is TGTGCCAGCAGCCTAGCGAGGGGAAACGAGCAGTACTTC.

CDR3 region: CASSSGGAGGAYEQYF. CDR3 DNA sequence: TGTGCCAGCAGCTCCGGCGGGGCCGGTGGGGCCTACGAGCAGTACTTC. The rearrangement links TRBV5-5 to TRBJ2-7; tentative D call: TRBD2 (6 bases). The CDR3 extends over 16 amino acids. The V end lost 3 bases, the J end lost 2 bases, and 18 bases lay between the germline ends. CDR1 is SGHKS, CDR2 YYEKEE, per germline (reference sequence).

The chain uses TRBV6-4 and TRBJ1-6; 10 nucleotides agree with TRBD1. Germline CDR1 is MRHNA and CDR2 is SNTAGT. The CDR3 has 15 amino acids. Trimming cost V 6 bases and J 5 bases; bases outside gene matches: 4. CDR3 nucleotide sequence: TGTGCCAGCAGCCGGGACAGGGGCGATAATTCACCCCTCCACTTT. Its translation is CASSRDRGDNSPLHF.

The chain links TRBV28 to TRBJ2-7, with D possibly being TRBD1 (6 bases). There are 15 residues in the CDR3. V was clipped by 5 bases and J by 2 bases, with 16 bases between them. CDR1 MDHEN and CDR2 SYDVKM come from the germline V gene. Written as DNA, the CDR3 is TGTGCCAGCAGTCCCCAAGGGGGAACAACCTACGAGCAGTACTTC. This encodes CASSPQGGTTYEQYF.

The gene calls are TRBV9 and TRBJ2-3, with TRBD1 matching over 10 bases. This CDR3 comprises 16 residues. Trimming cost V 5 bases and J 1 base; bases outside gene matches: 7. Germline V gives CDR1 SGDLS, CDR2 YYNGEE. The CDR3 DNA follows: TGTGCCAGCAGTATCGTCGGACAGGGGGGCACAGATACGCAGTATTTT. Its protein product is CASSIVGQGGTDTQYF.

The chain is built from TRBV14 and TRBJ2-3, with no clear D. From germline, CDR1 is SGHDN and CDR2 FVKESK. The CDR3 sequence is 15 residues long. V dropped 1 base and J dropped 0 bases, with 8 bases sitting between them. The CDR3 DNA follows: TGTGCCAGCAGCCAAGGGGCCGGAAGCACAGATACGCAGTATTTT. It is translated as CASSQGAGSTDTQYF. Complete variable domain (other parts from reference TRBV14 and TRBJ2-3): EAGVTQFPSHSVIEKGQTVTLRCDPISGHDNLYWYRRVMGKEIKFLLHFVKESKQDESGMPNNRFLAERTGGTYSTLKVQPAELEDSGVYFCASSQGAGSTDTQYFGPGTRLTVL.

The genes are TRBV30 and TRBJ2-3; 8 bases map to TRBD2. Germline V gene sequence: CDR1 GTSNPN, CDR2 SVGIG (reference sequence). The junction had 12 bases not matched to a gene; V was cut back by 4 bases and J by 9 bases. CDR3 size: 14 residues. This chain's CDR3 is CAWNPTGGRGTQYF. In nucleotides, the CDR3 is TGTGCCTGGAACCCGACGGGGGGGCGGGGGACGCAGTATTTT.

In its sample, this clone was seen a few times. J is TRBJ2-7 and V is TRBV28; 7 bases align to TRBD2. CDR1 is MDHEN, CDR2 SYDVKM, per germline. J lost 0 bases, V lost 2 bases, and 4 bases had no gene match. This CDR3 has 15 amino acids. For the CDR3, the DNA is TGTGCCAGCAGTTTAAGAGCGGGGAGCTCCTACGAGCAGTACTTC. Translating it yields CASSLRAGSSYEQYF. The full variable domain, its missing parts supplied by reference TRBV28 and TRBJ2-7, is DVKVTQSSRYLVKRTGEKVFLECVQDMDHENMFWYRQDPGLGLRLIYFSYDVKMKEKGDIPEGYSVSREKKERFSLILESASTNQTSMYLCASSLRAGSSYEQYFGPGTRLTVT.

The chain joins TRBV2 to TRBJ2-5; a possible D gene is TRBD2 (6 bases). The CDR3 is 15 residues long. Trimming removed 6 bases from V and 4 bases from J, with 18 bases in between. Germline V gene data show CDR1 as SNHLY and CDR2 as FYNNEI. This CDR3 reads CASRGELAGRETQYF. The DNA of the CDR3 is TGTGCCAGCAGGGGGGAACTAGCAGGCCGAGAGACCCAGTACTTC.

This chain uses TRBV19 with TRBJ1-2; 7 nucleotides agree with TRBD1. The V gene's germline CDR1 is LNHDA and CDR2 SQIVND (reference sequence). V dropped 9 bases and J dropped 0; count of bases not matched to a gene: 10. This CDR3 comprises 15 residues. This CDR3 reads CASTGTDHANYGYTF. DNA of the CDR3: TGTGCCAGCACCGGGACAGACCATGCTAACTATGGCTACACCTTC.

V gene TRBV9 combines with J gene TRBJ2-5; 8 bases align to TRBD2. Trimming at V came to 0 bases and at J to 2 bases, leaving 9 bases not matched to a gene. From germline, CDR1 is SGDLS and CDR2 YYNGEE. This CDR3 spans 17 amino acids. Here the CDR3 reads CASSVGKVAGSQETQYF. The CDR3 region has the DNA TGTGCCAGCAGCGTAGGAAAGGTAGCGGGATCTCAAGAGACCCAGTACTTC.

The chain is built from TRBV11-2 and TRBJ2-7; possible D gene TRBD1, 6 bases. The CDR3 extends over 14 amino acids. Germline CDR1 is SGHAT and CDR2 is FQNNGV. Trimming cost V 7 bases and J 5 bases, with 18 bases left between them. For the CDR3, the DNA is TGTGCCAGCACCCGGGACGGAGCAGGGGACGAGCAGTACTTC. This codes for CASTRDGAGDEQYF.

CDR3 region: CASRLAGGHSDTQYF. The CDR3 nucleotides read TGTGCCAGCAGATTAGCGGGGGGGCACTCAGATACGCAGTATTTT. The V gene is TRBV6-5, the J gene TRBJ2-3; TRBD2 matches 11 bases. CDR1 MNHEY and CDR2 SVGAGI come from the germline V gene. The V gene end was trimmed by 6 bases and the J gene end by 4 bases; junction bases not matched to a gene: 6. The CDR3 contains 15 residues.

This clone was counted once. The rearrangement joins TRBV5-5 to TRBJ2-3, with 7 positions matching TRBD1. Looked up from germline, CDR1 is SGHKS and CDR2 is YYEKEE (reference sequence). Trimming at V came to 1 base and at J to 4 bases, leaving 0 bases not matched to a gene. The CDR3 contains 13 residues. CDR3 residues: CASSLQGADTQYF. The CDR3 region has the DNA TGTGCCAGCAGCTTGCAGGGGGCAGATACGCAGTATTTT.

The rearrangement joins TRBV6-1 to TRBJ1-5; D gene ambiguous. Germline V gene data show CDR1 as MNHNS and CDR2 as SASEGT. CDR3 length: 13 amino acids. Trimming took off 11 bases at V and 4 bases at J, with 15 bases between the two ends. CDR3 protein: CASTYSGNQPQHF. CDR3 nucleotide sequence: TGTGCCTCAACCTACAGTGGAAATCAGCCCCAGCATTTT.

The chain employs TRBV7-2 and TRBJ1-5; TRBD1 agrees at 9 bases. CDR3 size: 15 residues. The J segment lost 3 bases and the V segment lost 4 bases, leaving 4 bases of the junction unmatched. CDR1 is SGHTA and CDR2 is FQGNSA in the germline V gene. In DNA, the CDR3 is TGTGCCAGCAGCTGGGGACAGGGAACCAATCAGCCCCAGCATTTT. Protein: CASSWGQGTNQPQHF. Full variable domain (rest looked up from reference TRBV7-2 and TRBJ1-5): GAGVSQSPSNKVTEKGKDVELRCDPISGHTALYWYRQSLGQGLEFLIYFQGNSAPDKSGLPSDRFSAERTGGSVSTLTIQRTQQEDSAVYLCASSWGQGTNQPQHFGDGTRLSIL.

The CDR3 nucleotides are TGTGCCAGCCCCCCAGGGCGGTCTCTGTACTATGGCTACACCTTC. Amino acid sequence: CASPPGRSLYYGYTF. This chain connects TRBV2 to TRBJ1-2, with D perhaps TRBD1 (5 bases). The CDR3 contains 15 residues. In germline, CDR1 is SNHLY, CDR2 FYNNEI. Trimming stripped 8 bases from V and 3 bases from J, with 19 bases between.

The chain employs TRBV27 and TRBJ2-3; 7 bases agree with TRBD2. The J segment lost 4 bases and the V segment lost 5 bases, leaving 12 bases of the junction unmatched. This CDR3 has 16 residues. The germline V gene encodes CDR1 MNHEY and CDR2 SMNVEV (reference sequence). As DNA, the CDR3 is TGTGCCAGCAGTCCAACAGCGGGGAGGGGAGCAGATACGCAGTATTTT. It is translated as CASSPTAGRGADTQYF.

The rearrangement joins TRBV5-1 to TRBJ2-1; 9 bases match TRBD2. This CDR3 region has 14 residues. V trimming: 2 bases; J trimming: 7 bases; junction bases outside the gene matches: 4. Germline lookup yields CDR1 SGHRS and CDR2 YFSETQ. The CDR3: CASSFRGGANEQFF. The CDR3 DNA sequence: TGCGCCAGCAGCTTCCGCGGGGGGGCGAATGAGCAGTTCTTC.

The rearrangement joins TRBV5-1 to TRBJ2-2; a possible D gene is TRBD2 (5 bases). Germline assignment: CDR1 SGHRS and CDR2 YFSETQ. V lost 5 bases and J 6 bases, leaving 11 bases between the germline ends. The CDR3 sequence is 13 residues long. Here the CDR3 reads CASSRDWAGELFF. For the CDR3, the DNA is TGCGCCAGCAGTCGGGATTGGGCCGGGGAGCTGTTTTTT.

A single count supports this clone. This chain uses TRBV5-5 with TRBJ1-1, with 11 nucleotides matching TRBD1. V shed 0 bases, J shed 0 bases, and the junction held 4 bases outside the gene matches. CDR3 size: 17 residues. The V gene's germline CDR1 is SGHKS and CDR2 YYEKEE (reference sequence). Written as DNA, the CDR3 is TGTGCCAGCAGCTTGGGGGGACAGGGGGTCGTGAACACTGAAGCTTTCTTT. Its translation: CASSLGGQGVVNTEAFF.

The CDR3 DNA follows: TGTGCCAGCAGCTTAGAAGCGGGCTATGGCTACACCTTC. This sequence encodes CASSLEAGYGYTF. The chain carries TRBV7-3 and TRBJ1-2, with unresolved D. Germline V lookup: CDR1 SGHTA, CDR2 FQGTGA. The CDR3 is made up of 13 amino acids. V lost 2 bases to trimming and J lost 4 bases, with 8 bases between them.

This chain joins TRBV21-1 and TRBJ2-7; the DNA was not compared with TRBD2, the D call given in the table. TRBV21-1 is annotated as a pseudogene. The length of the CDR3 is 17 residues. CDR3 bases: TGTGCCAGCAGCAACCCCCATATTGACCGGGTTATCTACGAGCAGTACTTC. This gives the protein CASSNPHIDRVIYEQYF.

The rearrangement uses TRBV10-3 and TRBJ1-2; no definite D call. From germline, CDR1 is ENHRY and CDR2 SYGVKD. The CDR3 loop spans 13 amino acids. Trimming took off 3 bases at V and 7 bases at J, with 12 bases between the two ends. Here the CDR3 DNA reads TGTGCCATCAGTGAAAAGGAGATCGGTGGCTACACCTTC. Amino acid sequence: CAISEKEIGGYTF.